This T cell receptor (beta chain) was sequenced for a study of OX40 agonist ivuxolimab in advanced cancers. Overall study findings and caveats: Both CD4+ and CD8+ T cell populations in blood had undergone clonal expansion by week 6 at 0.1 to 3.0 mg/kg.

Germline V gives CDR1 WNHNN, CDR2 SYGVQD (reference sequence). This CDR3 has 14 amino acids. Trimming removed 0 bases at V and 2 bases at J, with 7 bases between. Some clones are missing from TCRdb's copy, which holds only in-frame ones; the method was immunoSEQ multiplex PCR. The sample holds 70,000 to 85,000 clones, 75% to 90% seen once. Turning to this clone: The antigen remains undetermined.

Sequenced here: CD4+ or CD8+ T cells sorted from blood, sampled in a trial of the OX40 agonist ivuxolimab. The receptor comes from an adult with an advanced solid tumor such as melanoma, head and neck, liver or kidney cancer. This chain links TRBV10-1 with TRBJ2-5; D possibly uses TRBD1 or TRBD2 (5 bases each). CDR3 protein: CASSESGVQETQYF. The CDR3 DNA follows: TGCGCCAGCAGTGAGTCGGGGGTTCAAGAGACCCAGTACTTC.